The 11 T cell receptor beta chains in this list originate from one sample, sequenced in a study of graft-versus-host responses after intestinal transplantation. Generated by immunoSEQ multiplex PCR, the TCRdb table keeps only in-frame clones and is missing some. The sample includes more than 100,000 clones, 85% to 95% of them seen just once. Their specific antigens are unknown. The source material was unstimulated CD8+ T cells sorted from spleen or lymph node cells, sampled before intestinal transplant. The receptors derive from a human donor who received an intestinal transplant.

The V call is TRBV13, the J call TRBJ2-7; D remains ambiguous. V was pared by 1 base and J by 0 bases, with 7 bases between. The CDR3 covers 14 residues. Germline loops: CDR1 PRHDT, CDR2 FYEKMQ (reference sequence). The CDR3 spells CASSLARSSYEQYF. DNA for the CDR3: TGTGCCAGCAGCTTAGCGCGGTCCTCCTACGAGCAGTACTTC.

A word on this clone: Other DNA sequences within the sample encode an identical CDR3. V gene TRBV19 combines with J gene TRBJ2-7, with 7 bases lining up with TRBD1. Trimming removed 1 base from V and 0 bases from J; junction bases left unmatched: 0. The CDR3 has 14 residues. Germline CDR1 is LNHDA and CDR2 is SQIVND (reference sequence). This chain's CDR3 is CASSIGQGSYEQYF. The DNA of the CDR3 is TGTGCCAGTAGTATAGGACAGGGCTCCTACGAGCAGTACTTC.

This clone appeared once. The chain uses TRBV7-8 and TRBJ1-2; TRBD1 aligns across 8 bases. The CDR3 covers 15 residues. J was trimmed by 5 bases and V by 4 bases; bases with no gene match: 9. Germline V gives CDR1 SGHVS, CDR2 FQNEAQ. CDR3 sequence (DNA): TGTGCCAGCAGCTCTATCACCGGGACAGGATATGGCTACACCTTC. Translated, it gives CASSSITGTGYGYTF.

The V call is TRBV6-4, the J call TRBJ2-2; tentatively, D is TRBD2 (5 bases). CDR1 and CDR2 from the germline V gene are MRHNA and SNTAGT. V was pared by 6 bases and J by 8 bases, with 10 bases between. The CDR3 has 12 amino acids. CDR3 residues: CASRLGGGELFF. The CDR3 nucleotides are TGTGCCAGCAGACTTGGAGGAGGGGAGCTGTTTTTT.

This rearrangement joins TRBV10-3 to TRBJ2-7; TRBD1 might be the D (5 bases). CDR3 length: 15 amino acids. V was pared by 5 bases and J by 0 bases, with 14 bases between. CDR1 and CDR2 from the germline V gene are ENHRY and SYGVKD. CDR3 bases: TGTGCCATCAGTCCCAGGGTTTATAGCTCCTACGAGCAGTACTTC. Translation gives CAISPRVYSSYEQYF.

The chain uses TRBV9 and TRBJ2-1; TRBD2 matches 10 bases. The CDR3 covers 17 residues. Germline V gene lookup returns CDR1 SGDLS and CDR2 YYNGEE. Trimming removed 1 base from V and 4 bases from J; junction bases left unmatched: 8. CDR3 amino acids: CASSVRDSGRLYNEQFF. DNA of the CDR3: TGTGCCAGCAGCGTAAGGGATAGCGGGAGGTTATACAATGAGCAGTTCTTC.

This clone was picked up one time. The chain employs TRBV6-1 and TRBJ2-3; tentative D call: TRBD2 (5 bases). This CDR3 region has 16 residues. Trimming left V 2 bases short and J 2 bases short, with 14 bases between. The germline CDR1 and CDR2 sequences are MNHNS and SASEGT. For the CDR3, the DNA is TGTGCCAGCAGTGAACATGTCCGGGGTCACACAGATACGCAGTATTTT. Translation: CASSEHVRGHTDTQYF.

This rearrangement joins TRBV28 to TRBJ2-5; D ambiguous. Germline V gene lookup returns CDR1 MDHEN and CDR2 SYDVKM. CDR3 length: 11 residues. The V gene lost 3 bases and the J gene lost 5 bases, with 4 bases spanning the gap. The CDR3 protein is CASSFMETQYF. In DNA form, the CDR3 reads TGTGCCAGCAGTTTCATGGAGACCCAGTACTTC.

The chain uses TRBV27 and TRBJ2-6, with D tentatively TRBD1 (5 bases). The CDR3 spans 16 residues. Germline V gives CDR1 MNHEY, CDR2 SMNVEV (reference sequence). Trimming removed 3 bases from V and 2 bases from J, with 11 bases in between. The CDR3 reads CASSFLGHTGANVLTF. The DNA of the CDR3 is TGTGCCAGCAGTTTCCTTGGACATACTGGGGCCAACGTCCTGACTTTC.

The chain joins TRBV19 to TRBJ1-1, with 8 bases that match TRBD1. V lost 3 bases, J lost 2 bases, and 11 bases stayed unmatched. Germline CDR1 LNHDA, CDR2 SQIVND (reference sequence). This CDR3 contains 17 residues. CDR3 sequence (DNA): TGTGCCAGTAGTATCATGCCCGGGACAGGTGTTAACACTGAAGCTTTCTTT. Translation gives CASSIMPGTGVNTEAFF. The full variable domain, completed using reference TRBV19 and TRBJ1-1, is DGGITQSPKYLFRKEGQNVTLSCEQNLNHDAMYWYRQDPGQGLRLIYYSQIVNDFQKGDIAEGYSVSREKKESFPLTVTSAQKNPTAFYLCASSIMPGTGVNTEAFFGQGTRLTVV.

The CDR3 nucleotides read TGCGCCAGCAGCCAAGGGTCGTGGCGGGAGAGGCCAGATACGCAGTATTTT. Protein sequence: CASSQGSWRERPDTQYF. The chain recombines TRBV4-3 with TRBJ2-3; 7 nucleotides agree with TRBD2. Trimming cost V 1 base and J 4 bases; bases outside gene matches: 11. Germline lookup yields CDR1 LGHNA and CDR2 YSLEER. CDR3 size: 17 residues.